These 25 T cell receptor beta chains were all obtained from the same sample, sequenced in a study of T cell changes during pregnancy in multiple sclerosis. Assay: immunoSEQ multiplex PCR; the TCRdb copy retains only in-frame clones and omits some. The profile shows tens of thousands of clones, approximately 88% of them singletons. Sequenced material: peripheral blood, taken in the first trimester of pregnancy. These receptors all stem from a female donor in good health, enrolled as a control in a pregnancy study.

This clone was seen once. Written as DNA, the CDR3 is TGTGCCAGCAATGGTGCTCGCACTAGCGCTCGAATGGGGGAGCTGTTTTTT. This sequence encodes CASNGARTSARMGELFF. The chain has TRBV28 and TRBJ2-2, with TRBD2 identical over 7 bases. Germline V CDR1 and CDR2: MDHEN, SYDVKM. Unmatched junction bases numbered 19, after V lost 7 bases and J lost 8 bases. This CDR3 has 17 residues.

This chain's CDR3 is CASSDWTGGYGYTF. In DNA form, the CDR3 reads TGTGCCAGCAGTGATTGGACAGGGGGCTATGGCTACACCTTC. This chain links TRBV27 with TRBJ1-2; TRBD1 agrees at 10 bases. From germline, CDR1 is MNHEY and CDR2 SMNVEV (reference sequence). V shed 5 bases, J shed 4 bases, and the junction held 4 bases outside the gene matches. This CDR3 spans 14 amino acids.

The chain recombines TRBV6-5 with TRBJ2-7, with D unresolved. Trimming pared 0 bases from V and 0 bases from J, leaving 12 bases between. Germline-derived CDR1 and CDR2 are MNHEY and SVGAGI. The CDR3 loop spans 16 amino acids. The CDR3 sequence is CASSYSKAASSYEQYF. The CDR3 nucleotides read TGTGCCAGCAGTTACTCGAAGGCGGCTAGCTCCTACGAGCAGTACTTC.

V is TRBV5-1 and J is TRBJ1-1; a weak D match, TRBD1 (5 bases). Germline CDR1 reads SGHRS; CDR2 reads YFSETQ. Trimming removed 3 bases from V and 5 bases from J, with 11 bases in between. There are 13 residues in the CDR3. This chain's CDR3 is CASSWREGTEAFF. Here the CDR3 DNA reads TGCGCCAGCAGCTGGCGGGAGGGGACTGAAGCTTTCTTT.

This rearrangement joins TRBV6-6 to TRBJ1-4; maybe TRBD1 (6 bases). The CDR3 has 15 residues. Deletions cut 2 bases from V and 5 bases from J, with 12 bases between. Germline CDR1 and CDR2: MNHNY and SVGAGI (reference sequence). The CDR3 DNA sequence: TGTGCCAGCAGTTACCTGACAGGAGGAAATGAAAAACTGTTTTTT. Its protein product is CASSYLTGGNEKLFF.

This chain connects TRBV5-8 to TRBJ2-3; D is ambiguous. V lost 0 bases and J lost 0, with 11 bases in between. Germline assignment: CDR1 SGHTS and CDR2 YDEGEE. The CDR3 is 16 residues long. In DNA, the CDR3 is TGTGCCAGCAGCTTGGATTCCAGGCCTAGCACAGATACGCAGTATTTT. This codes for CASSLDSRPSTDTQYF. Full variable domain (outside the CDR3, taken from reference TRBV5-8 and TRBJ2-3): EAGVTQSPTHLIKTRGQQATLRCSPISGHTSVYWYQQALGLGLQFLLWYDEGEERNRGNFPPRFSGRQFPNYSSELNVNALELEDSALYLCASSLDSRPSTDTQYFGPGTRLTVL.

This clone was picked up one time. The genes are TRBV5-8 and TRBJ2-7; D not resolved. The ends were cut back, 2 bases at V and 3 bases at J, with 3 bases in the middle. CDR3 length equals 11 residues. Germline V gene lookup returns CDR1 SGHTS and CDR2 YDEGEE. CDR3 nucleotides: TGTGCCAGCAGCTTCTACTACGAGCAGTACTTC. Its translation is CASSFYYEQYF.

The chain has TRBV29-1 and TRBJ2-2; TRBD2 agrees at 7 bases. The germline V gene encodes CDR1 SQVTM and CDR2 ANQGSEA. J was trimmed by 1 base and V by 4 bases; bases with no gene match: 12. CDR3 size: 17 residues. CDR3 in DNA: TGCAGCGTTGCGGTCGGGGGGAAAATTAAGAACACCGGGGAGCTGTTTTTT. This gives the protein CSVAVGGKIKNTGELFF.

The rearrangement links TRBV5-1 to TRBJ1-1; D possibly corresponds to TRBD1 (5 bases). The germline gives CDR1 SGHRS, CDR2 YFSETQ. V shed 7 bases and J shed 0 bases, with 10 bases lying between them. The CDR3 is 13 residues long. The CDR3 DNA follows: TGCGCCAGCCAGGACACCTTGAACACTGAAGCTTTCTTT. It is translated as CASQDTLNTEAFF.

The gene calls are TRBV6-5 and TRBJ2-3; D may be TRBD1 (6 bases). Trimming cost V 1 base and J 4 bases, with 9 bases left between them. The CDR3 totals 14 residues. Germline V CDR1 and CDR2: MNHEY, SVGAGI. The CDR3 nucleotides read TGTGCCAGCAGTTACTTGGCAGGGGCAGATACGCAGTATTTT. Translation: CASSYLAGADTQYF.

The CDR3 protein is CASSEGAQETQYF. The CDR3, as DNA: TGTGCCAGCAGCGAGGGGGCGCAAGAGACCCAGTACTTC. The chain carries TRBV7-9 and TRBJ2-5, with 7 nucleotides matching TRBD1. The CDR3 totals 13 residues. Germline V gives CDR1 SEHNR, CDR2 FQNEAQ (reference sequence). V lost 5 bases, J lost 2 bases, and 2 bases stayed unmatched.

The J gene is TRBJ2-5, the V gene TRBV2; 12 nucleotides align to TRBD2. CDR1 SNHLY and CDR2 FYNNEI come from the germline V gene. This CDR3 has 15 residues. V lost 5 bases, J lost 4 bases, and 5 bases stayed unmatched. CDR3 nucleotides: TGTGCCAGCAGTTCCCTGACTAGCGGGAGAGAGACCCAGTACTTC. This encodes CASSSLTSGRETQYF. Using reference TRBV2 and TRBJ2-5 for the parts outside the CDR3, the full variable domain is EPEVTQTPSHQVTQMGQEVILRCVPISNHLYFYWYRQILGQKVEFLVSFYNNEISEKSEIFDDQFSVERPDGSNFTLKIRSTKLEDSAMYFCASSSLTSGRETQYFGPGTRLLVL.

This chain uses TRBV6-1 with TRBJ2-5; 7 nucleotides line up with TRBD2. J was trimmed by 4 bases and V by 5 bases; bases with no gene match: 4. Germline CDR1 reads MNHNS; CDR2 reads SASEGT. This CDR3 is 13 amino acids long. CDR3 in DNA: TGTGCCAGCAGTCGGGACTACCGAGAGACCCAGTACTTC. Encoded protein: CASSRDYRETQYF.

The count of this clone is one. V is TRBV7-9 and J is TRBJ2-3, with D tentatively TRBD2 (6 bases). The CDR3 is 17 amino acids. Germline CDR1 and CDR2: SEHNR and FQNEAQ (reference sequence). The V and J ends lost 3 bases and 0 bases respectively, with 16 bases between them. The CDR3 DNA follows: TGTGCCAGCAGCTTTTTTCGTTCGCGGGATAGCACAGATACGCAGTATTTT. As protein: CASSFFRSRDSTDTQYF.

The CDR3 sequence: CASSASGTGDIYGYTF. The CDR3 nucleotides are TGTGCCAGCAGTGCCTCCGGGACAGGGGATATCTATGGCTACACCTTC. The chain is built from TRBV6-1 and TRBJ1-2; 10 bases align to TRBD1. Germline V gene sequence: CDR1 MNHNS, CDR2 SASEGT. CDR3 length equals 16 residues. Trimming removed 4 bases from V and 4 bases from J; junction bases left unmatched: 9.

This chain joins TRBV2 and TRBJ1-1; D possibly corresponds to TRBD1 (6 bases). The CDR3 spans 15 residues. V lost 1 base to trimming and J lost 4 bases, with 13 bases between them. Germline CDR1 SNHLY, CDR2 FYNNEI. The CDR3 sequence: CASSEESGVTTEAFF. The CDR3 DNA is TGTGCCAGCAGTGAAGAATCAGGGGTGACCACTGAAGCTTTCTTT.

The chain has TRBV7-6 and TRBJ2-5; 8 nucleotides agree with TRBD1. J lost 2 bases, V lost 4 bases, and 3 bases had no gene match. The CDR3 loop spans 14 amino acids. Per germline, CDR1 SGHVS and CDR2 FNYEAQ. The CDR3 loop is CASSSQGGQETQYF. The CDR3 DNA is TGTGCCAGCAGCTCACAGGGGGGACAAGAGACCCAGTACTTC. Filled out from reference TRBV7-6 and TRBJ2-5, the complete variable domain reads GAGVSQSPRYKVTKRGQDVALRCDPISGHVSLYWYRQALGQGPEFLTYFNYEAQQDKSGLPNDRFSAERPEGSISTLTIQRTEQRDSAMYRCASSSQGGQETQYFGPGTRLLVL.

The chain links TRBV29-1 to TRBJ2-3; TRBD2 matches 7 bases. The V segment lost 5 bases and the J segment 0 bases; nucleotides outside the gene matches: 2. Germline lookup yields CDR1 SQVTM and CDR2 ANQGSEA. The CDR3 has 13 amino acids. The CDR3 DNA sequence: TGCAGCGTTTGGGGGGGGAGCACAGATACGCAGTATTTT. It encodes CSVWGGSTDTQYF.

V is TRBV2 and J is TRBJ1-5; 11 bases match TRBD1. The length of the CDR3 is 15 residues. V lost 6 bases to trimming and J lost 5 bases; unmatched junction nucleotides: 6. The germline V gene encodes CDR1 SNHLY and CDR2 FYNNEI. In DNA, the CDR3 is TGTGCCAGCAGCCAGGGACAGGGGGTATATCAGCCCCAGCATTTT. Residues: CASSQGQGVYQPQHF.

This clone showed up just once. The genes are TRBV5-4 and TRBJ2-7; TRBD2 is a possible D gene (6 bases). V dropped 2 bases and J dropped 4 bases, with 10 bases sitting between them. This CDR3 is 13 amino acids long. Germline CDR1 and CDR2: SGHNT and YYREEE (reference sequence). DNA for the CDR3: TGTGCCAGCAGCTTTGGTGGACTATACGAGCAGTACTTC. This translates into CASSFGGLYEQYF.

CDR3 amino acids: CASNFRAGGLKDTQYF. CDR3 DNA: TGTGCCAGCAATTTTAGAGCGGGAGGGCTTAAAGATACGCAGTATTTT. J is TRBJ2-3 and V is TRBV27, with TRBD2 matching 10 bases. The CDR3 runs 16 residues. The germline gives CDR1 MNHEY, CDR2 SMNVEV (reference sequence). V shed 7 bases, J shed 5 bases, and the junction held 12 bases outside the gene matches.

This clone was seen a few times. The chain combines TRBV19 with TRBJ1-6, with 7 nucleotides matching TRBD1. This CDR3 has 14 amino acids. Germline CDR1 reads LNHDA; CDR2 reads SQIVND (reference sequence). The V and J ends lost 9 bases and 5 bases, in that order; junction bases with no gene match: 7. The CDR3 sequence is CASDPTGHNSPLHF. CDR3 in DNA: TGTGCCAGCGATCCGACAGGGCATAATTCACCCCTCCACTTT.

V gene TRBV2 combines with J gene TRBJ1-2, with 8 bases identical to TRBD1. V dropped 2 bases and J dropped 3; count of bases not matched to a gene: 17. CDR3 length equals 19 residues. Germline V lookup: CDR1 SNHLY, CDR2 FYNNEI. CDR3 nucleotide sequence: TGTGCCAGCAGTGAAAACCCCCGCAGGGGGCCATCTACTTACTATGGCTACACCTTC. Encoded protein: CASSENPRRGPSTYYGYTF.

The V and J genes are TRBV19 and TRBJ2-1; D unclear. V was trimmed by 1 base and J by 0 bases, leaving 10 bases between them. This CDR3 has 16 amino acids. Germline lookup yields CDR1 LNHDA and CDR2 SQIVND (reference sequence). The CDR3 sequence: CASSIVPGYSYNEQFF. CDR3 DNA sequence: TGTGCCAGTAGTATAGTGCCCGGGTACTCCTACAATGAGCAGTTCTTC.

The V and J genes are TRBV9 and TRBJ2-1; D unclear. Germline loops: CDR1 SGDLS, CDR2 YYNGEE. V lost 3 bases and J lost 3, with 4 bases in between. The CDR3 covers 12 residues. The chain's CDR3 is CASSAYYNEQFF. As DNA, the CDR3 is TGTGCCAGCAGCGCTTACTACAATGAGCAGTTCTTC.